This TCR beta chain was observed in a study of shared clonotypes between healthy human individuals. Libraries were prepared by immunoSEQ multiplex PCR; TCRdb keeps only in-frame clonotypes and omits some of them. This sample has about 230,000 clones, with under 80% found just once. The CDR3 covers 14 residues. V was cut by 3 bases and J by 10 bases, with 19 bases left in between. The germline V gene has CDR1 SGHNT and CDR2 YYREEE (reference sequence). This clone was counted only a few times. Sample: memory CD4+ T cells sorted from blood. As for subset: CD45RA-negative fraction. The chain uses TRBV5-4 and TRBJ1-1; D may be TRBD1 (5 bases). This TCR came from a man aged 25-40 years in good health. CDR3 protein: CASSSSGTLAGAFF. The CDR3 nucleotides read TGTGCCAGCAGCTCCTCTGGGACTCTGGCGGGAGCTTTCTTT. Complete variable domain (other parts from reference TRBV5-4 and TRBJ1-1): ETGVTQSPTHLIKTRGQQVTLRCSSQSGHNTVSWYQQALGQGPQFIFQYYREEENGRGNFPPRFSGLQFPNYSSELNVNALELDDSALYLCASSSSGTLAGAFFGQGTRLTVV.